One sample yielded the 23 T cell receptor beta chains listed below, sequenced in a study of vaccination and CD4 T cells after COVID-19 (dated by TCRdb to the early 2020s). Taken with the paper, the label for treatment or condition translates to: roughly ten-day PBMC culture with coronavirus spike peptide pools or control peptides (ViraFEST assay). CD4+ T cells from unexposed donors were collected before the COVID-19 pandemic (2011-2018). Their specific antigens are unknown. Libraries were made using PCR. TCRdb records Illumina iSeq 100 as the sequencer. DNA from cultured CD4+ T cells was subjected to TCR sequencing with the Oncomine TCR Beta short-read assay at the Johns Hopkins FTIC core. The QIAamp micro DNA kit was used to extract genomic DNA from the cultured CD4+ T cells. TCRdb reprocessing: public reads trimmed at Q25 with fastp, clones called with MiXCR, in-frame beta chains kept. A single entry per CDR3 protein holds the most common genes and DNA from its merged rows. The sample table shows around 10,000 distinct CDR3 sequences, and around 36% are seen once. Roughly 15% of the sample lies in the top ten.

Sequenced sample: CD4+ T cells from blood, cultured in vitro. The receptors were gathered from a human donor in good health.

The chain recombines TRBV15 with TRBJ2-2, with D possibly being TRBD1 (6 bases). V lost 1 base and J lost 2, with 14 bases in between. Per germline, CDR1 LNHNV and CDR2 YYDKDF (reference sequence). The CDR3 has 17 residues. CDR3 region: CATSRGTMDSNTGELFF. DNA of the CDR3: TGTGCCACCAGCAGAGGTACGATGGACAGCAACACCGGGGAGCTGTTTTTT.

The chain uses TRBV6-1 and TRBJ2-1; 13 nucleotides line up with TRBD2. With V trimmed by 5 bases and J by 3 bases, 10 bases remained unmatched. The CDR3 extends over 18 amino acids. CDR1 and CDR2 (germline): MNHNS, SASEGT. The CDR3 sequence: CASSLVVRTSGSYNEQFF. DNA of the CDR3: TGTGCCAGCAGTCTCGTAGTTCGGACTAGCGGGAGCTACAATGAGCAGTTCTTC.

The V call is TRBV11-3, the J call TRBJ2-7, with D unresolved. V was cut by 1 base and J by 6 bases, with 10 bases left in between. Germline values: CDR1 SGHNT, CDR2 YENEEA. This CDR3 region has 13 residues. CDR3 coding DNA: TGTGCCAGCAGCTTAGTGGTCTGGGGCGAGCAGTACTTC. Encoded protein: CASSLVVWGEQYF.

A few counts support this clonotype. The chain combines TRBV7-2 with TRBJ2-5; weak D call: TRBD1 (5 bases). This CDR3 is built from 16 residues. From germline, CDR1 is SGHTA and CDR2 FQGNSA. V lost 5 bases, J lost 5 bases, and 21 bases lay in between. The CDR3 is CASSDGHIGARETQYF. For the CDR3, the DNA is TGTGCCAGCAGCGACGGTCATATAGGGGCGCGGGAGACCCAGTACTTC.

The V gene is TRBV2, the J gene TRBJ2-1; D might be TRBD2 (5 bases). Germline V lookup: CDR1 SNHLY, CDR2 FYNNEI. The length of the CDR3 is 12 residues. V was clipped by 5 bases and J by 6 bases, with 8 bases between them. CDR3 in amino acids: CASSSGFNEQFF. DNA for the CDR3: TGTGCCAGCAGTTCGGGGTTCAATGAGCAGTTCTTC.

The chain employs TRBV7-2 and TRBJ1-2; 7 bases map to TRBD1. V dropped 5 bases and J dropped 4; count of bases not matched to a gene: 4. CDR1 SGHTA and CDR2 FQGNSA come from the germline V gene. CDR3 length: 13 residues. The CDR3 protein is CASSTTGVYGYTF. CDR3 DNA sequence: TGTGCCAGCAGCACAACAGGGGTCTATGGCTACACCTTC.

This chain links TRBV10-3 with TRBJ2-7; 9 bases fit TRBD1. With 11 bases clipped from V and 5 bases from J, the junction kept 7 bases outside the gene matches. This CDR3 has 12 residues. Germline V gene data show CDR1 as ENHRY and CDR2 as SYGVKD. The DNA for the CDR3 is TGTGCCGTAGCCGGGACAGGGAACGAGCAGTACTTC. Translated: CAVAGTGNEQYF.

V and J are TRBV28 and TRBJ1-2; 8 bases line up with TRBD1. CDR1 MDHEN and CDR2 SYDVKM come from the germline V gene. The CDR3 consists of 12 residues. The V segment lost 7 bases and the J segment 8 bases; nucleotides outside the gene matches: 6. Here the CDR3 reads CASIVAGGGYTF. The CDR3, as DNA: TGTGCCAGCATTGTGGCAGGGGGCGGCTACACCTTC.

By its share, this clonotype is medium-sized (0.01 to 0.1%). The chain is built from TRBV20-1 and TRBJ2-7; 9 bases are a match to TRBD2. CDR3 length equals 14 residues. V gave up 5 bases and J gave up 1 base; unmatched junction bases: 6. Germline V gene sequence: CDR1 DFQATT, CDR2 SNEGSKA (reference sequence). DNA of the CDR3: TGCAGTGCTTTTAGCGGGAGCAATTCCTACGAGCAGTACTTC. This translates into CSAFSGSNSYEQYF.

This clonotype was seen a handful of times. V is TRBV6-1 and J is TRBJ2-7; no clear D. Trimming shortened V by 4 bases and J by 0 bases, and 13 bases separated the two germline ends. Germline V CDR1 and CDR2: MNHNS, SASEGT. This CDR3 has 15 amino acids. The CDR3 DNA sequence: TGTGCCAGCAGTGTCTCGCGGCCCAGCTCCTACGAGCAGTACTTC. The encoded protein is CASSVSRPSSYEQYF.

This clonotype has only a few counts. The genes are TRBV7-2 and TRBJ2-7, with TRBD1 identical over 7 bases. Germline V gives CDR1 SGHTA, CDR2 FQGNSA. V lost 4 bases and J lost 7; bases outside the gene matches: 7. The CDR3 contains 13 residues. The CDR3: CASSSLARGEQYF. DNA of the CDR3: TGTGCCAGCAGCTCTCTGGCCAGGGGGGAGCAGTACTTC.

The rearrangement uses TRBV19 and TRBJ2-5, with 7 bases fitting TRBD2. The trim removed 6 bases at V and 2 bases at J, leaving 9 bases unmatched. The CDR3 length is 15 residues. Germline V lookup: CDR1 LNHDA, CDR2 SQIVND (reference sequence). This CDR3 reads CASSNGPAGQETQYF. The DNA for the CDR3 is TGTGCCAGTAGCAATGGACCAGCGGGACAAGAGACCCAGTACTTC. The whole variable domain, filled in from reference TRBV19 and TRBJ2-5, reads DGGITQSPKYLFRKEGQNVTLSCEQNLNHDAMYWYRQDPGQGLRLIYYSQIVNDFQKGDIAEGYSVSREKKESFPLTVTSAQKNPTAFYLCASSNGPAGQETQYFGPGTRLLVL.

The DNA for the CDR3 is TGTGCCAGCAGTCAACGCAGCCCTATGAACACTGAAGCTTTCTTT. Amino acids: CASSQRSPMNTEAFF. The J gene is TRBJ1-1, the V gene TRBV6-2 or TRBV6-3; D call uncertain. The germline CDR1 and CDR2 sequences are MNHEY and SVGEGT. This CDR3 has 15 residues. V was cut by 5 bases and J by 0 bases, with 13 bases left in between.

The chain employs TRBV6-1 and TRBJ1-5; the match to TRBD1 covers 8 bases. Germline lookup yields CDR1 MNHNS and CDR2 SASEGT. The CDR3 length is 15 residues. V lost 5 bases, J lost 3 bases, and 6 bases stayed unmatched. The CDR3 coding sequence is TGTGCCAGCAGTAGGGGGACAGGATACAATCAGCCCCAGCATTTT. Protein product: CASSRGTGYNQPQHF.

The chain links TRBV6-1 to TRBJ1-4, with D unclear. The CDR3 runs 14 residues. Trimming stripped 6 bases from V and 8 bases from J, with 16 bases between. The germline V gene has CDR1 MNHNS and CDR2 SASEGT. The chain's CDR3 is CASSQTQIGEKLFF. CDR3 nucleotide sequence: TGTGCCAGCAGCCAAACACAAATCGGGGAAAAACTGTTTTTT.

This sequence joins TRBV28 and TRBJ1-6; D ambiguous. V was shortened by 5 bases and J by 11 bases, with 16 bases between the two germline ends. The CDR3 loop spans 14 amino acids. CDR1 and CDR2 from the germline V gene are MDHEN and SYDVKM. The CDR3 spells CASSPPGNGPPLHF. Here the CDR3 DNA reads TGTGCCAGCAGTCCCCCCGGGAATGGGCCACCCCTCCACTTT.

This clonotype is labeled large. The chain has TRBV6-1 and TRBJ1-1; TRBD1 matches at 9 bases. Looked up from germline, CDR1 is MNHNS and CDR2 is SASEGT. The V and J ends lost 5 bases and 1 base, in that order; junction bases with no gene match: 8. This CDR3 contains 16 residues. CDR3 DNA: TGTGCCAGCAGTACCTCCCCGGGACAGGGGAACACTGAAGCTTTCTTT. Translating it yields CASSTSPGQGNTEAFF.

This clonotype was seen a handful of times. The V call is TRBV28, the J call TRBJ1-5, with TRBD1 as a possible D gene (5 bases). The germline V and J ends were trimmed by 6 bases and 9 bases, with 15 bases remaining between them. The CDR3 totals 13 residues. Germline lookup yields CDR1 MDHEN and CDR2 SYDVKM. In nucleotides, the CDR3 is TGTGCCAGCAGACCCGGTAGGGGTCGGCCCCAGCATTTT. It encodes CASRPGRGRPQHF.

A few counts support this clonotype. This chain links TRBV7-9 with TRBJ1-2; TRBD1 aligns across 9 bases. J lost 2 bases, V lost 5 bases, and 6 bases had no gene match. This CDR3 is 15 amino acids long. Germline V gene sequence: CDR1 SEHNR, CDR2 FQNEAQ (reference sequence). The CDR3 loop is CASSPLDRGNYGYTF. CDR3 DNA: TGTGCCAGCAGCCCACTGGACAGGGGCAACTATGGCTACACCTTC.

This clonotype was recorded once. This chain uses TRBV7-9 with TRBJ2-7; D is possibly TRBD1 or TRBD2 (5 bases each). The CDR3 totals 17 residues. CDR1 and CDR2 from the germline V gene are SEHNR and FQNEAQ (reference sequence). Deletions cut 3 bases from V and 0 bases from J, with 18 bases between. The CDR3 sequence is CASSFSSRGGFSYEQYF. In nucleotides, the CDR3 is TGTGCCAGCAGCTTCTCCTCGAGGGGCGGGTTCTCCTACGAGCAGTACTTC.

This chain joins TRBV7-9 and TRBJ2-7; 8 bases are shared with TRBD1. J gave up 0 bases and V 4 bases, and 8 bases lay outside the gene matches. This CDR3 comprises 16 residues. The germline CDR1 and CDR2 sequences are SEHNR and FQNEAQ (reference sequence). In nucleotides, the CDR3 is TGTGCCAGCAGCTCTCTCAGGACAGGGAGCTCCTACGAGCAGTACTTC. This translates into CASSSLRTGSSYEQYF.

This clonotype was picked up one time. The J gene is TRBJ1-2, the V gene TRBV5-1; 11 nucleotides agree with TRBD1. The trim removed 3 bases at V and 7 bases at J, leaving 2 bases unmatched. Germline assignment: CDR1 SGHRS and CDR2 YFSETQ. This CDR3 is 13 amino acids long. CDR3 DNA sequence: TGCGCCAGCAGCTCGGGGACAGGGGGTGGCTACACCTTC. Residues: CASSSGTGGGYTF.

The rearrangement uses TRBV7-2 and TRBJ1-6, with D possibly matching TRBD1 (5 bases). The V gene's germline CDR1 is SGHTA and CDR2 FQGNSA. This CDR3 comprises 18 residues. V lost 5 bases, J lost 2 bases, and 19 bases lay in between. The DNA for the CDR3 is TGTGCCAGCAGCCCCAATCCCAGGGAGGTCACCTATAATTCACCCCTCCACTTT. It translates to CASSPNPREVTYNSPLHF.